These T cell receptor beta chains were read from a single sample in a study of blood T cells in healthy people across ages. Via MiXCR, TCRdb re-called the 5' RACE reads, giving one row per CDR3 protein. Of 710,000 or so distinct CDR3 sequences in the sample, about 24% were seen once. Sequenced material: blood. The receptors come from a man between 65 and 80 years old in good health. Each CDR3 is given with its conserved first and last residue. D genes are given only for firm matches. Size tells how often a clone was seen (once, few, many) or the class of an expanded clone, and some rows leave it out.

D gene	V gene	clone size	J gene	CDR3 DNA	CDR3 protein
TRBD1	TRBV12-3/TRBV12-4	.	TRBJ1-1	TGTGCCAGCAGTTTAGCGCACCGGAACAGGGGGCGGGGAACTGAAGCTTTCTTT	CASSLAHRNRGRGTEAFF
.	TRBV20-1	few	TRBJ2-5	TGCAGTGCTAGTTCCGGGCAAGAGACCCAGTACTTC	CSASSGQETQYF
TRBD2	TRBV9	.	TRBJ2-5	TGTGCCAGCAGCAGACTAGCGAAACAAGAGACCCAGTACTTC	CASSRLAKQETQYF
TRBD1	TRBV12-3/TRBV12-4	few	TRBJ1-6	TGTGCCAGCAGTGGACAGGGCTGGGGTAATTCACCCCTCCACTTT	CASSGQGWGNSPLHF
TRBD1	TRBV7-2	.	TRBJ1-2	TGTGCCAGCAGCATGGGACAGAGGAGCTATGGCTACACCTTC	CASSMGQRSYGYTF
TRBD1	TRBV6-5	few	TRBJ2-2	TGTGCCAGCAGTCCCCAGACAGGGCCCGGGGAGCTGTTTTTT	CASSPQTGPGELFF
.	TRBV6-6	few	TRBJ1-2	TGTGCCAGCACCCTAGGCTCCGGTGGCTACACCTTC	CASTLGSGGYTF
.	TRBV30	.	TRBJ1-1	TGTGCCTGGAGTGAGGGGACGGTGAACACTGAAGCTTTCTTT	CAWSEGTVNTEAFF
.	TRBV7-9	.	TRBJ2-1	TGTGCCAGACAGGGTTACAATGAGCAGTTCTTC	CARQGYNEQFF
.	TRBV18	.	TRBJ2-7	TGTGCCAGCTCAGGCGTGAGCTCCTACGAGCAGTACTTC	CASSGVSSYEQYF
.	TRBV2	.	TRBJ2-7	TGTGCCAGCAGTGACGCAGGTCTTTACGAGCAGTACTTC	CASSDAGLYEQYF
TRBD2	TRBV12-3/TRBV12-4	.	TRBJ2-3	TGTGCCAGCACCATAGGGGCTAGCGGGACTCTCACAGATACGCAGTATTTT	CASTIGASGTLTDTQYF
TRBD1	TRBV30	.	TRBJ2-5	TGTGCCTGGAACAGGGGTCGTGGGGAGACCCAGTACTTC	CAWNRGRGETQYF
TRBD1	TRBV7-9	.	TRBJ2-2	TGTGCCAGCAGCCCGGGACAGGGGCCGACCGGGGAGCTGTTTTTT	CASSPGQGPTGELFF
TRBD2	TRBV19	.	TRBJ2-2	TGTGCCAGTAGACCCATAGCGGGGGGCAACACCGGGGAGCTGTTTTTT	CASRPIAGGNTGELFF
TRBD1	TRBV19	.	TRBJ2-5	TGTGCCAGTAGTAGGGGACAGATCCCGTACCAAGAGACCCAGTACTTC	CASSRGQIPYQETQYF
TRBD1	TRBV6-5	few	TRBJ2-7	TGTGCCAGCAGTTACTCGCAGGGGGCGCATGGCGAGCAGTACTTC	CASSYSQGAHGEQYF